The present entry profiles one T cell receptor (beta chain) with its context. Trimming removed 1 base from V and 1 base from J, with 10 bases in between. The CDR3 is 15 amino acids. The germline CDR1 and CDR2 sequences are LNHDA and SQIVND (reference sequence). These data belong to a study of T cell changes during pregnancy in multiple sclerosis. The method was immunoSEQ multiplex PCR; TCRdb's version includes in-frame clones alone and lacks a portion of them. The sample has over 20,000 clones, about 90% seen once. Sequences were derived from CD4+ T cells from peripheral blood mononuclear cells, sampled in the third trimester of pregnancy. The chain has TRBV19 and TRBJ1-1, with D unresolved. The TCR comes from a female donor in good health, enrolled as a control in a pregnancy study. In DNA form, the CDR3 reads TGTGCCAGTAGTATAGTACCAGGCCCGAACACTGAAGCTTTCTTT. This codes for CASSIVPGPNTEAFF.